The 21 T cell receptor beta chains below come from one sample, sequenced in a study of T cell repertoires in cytomegalovirus infection. These receptors have no known antigen. Each CDR3 protein gets one entry after TCRdb re-called the reads with MiXCR. This repertoire shows around 710,000 distinct CDR3 sequences, roughly 28% found once; its top ten account for about an eighth. Sequenced here: cultured CD8+ T cells from PBMCs, sampled from culture after CMV antigen stimulation. These receptors were taken from a human donor in good health (CMV status not recorded). Some clones in this sample may be carry-over from other donors' samples.

Only a few counts were recorded for this clonotype. V gene TRBV5-1 combines with J gene TRBJ1-4; D call uncertain. CDR3 size: 13 residues. Germline lookup yields CDR1 SGHRS and CDR2 YFSETQ. With 0 bases removed from V and 4 bases from J, the gap between germline ends came to 4 bases. The CDR3 bases are TGCGCCAGCAGCTTGGGACGTAATGAAAAACTGTTTTTT. It encodes CASSLGRNEKLFF. Filled out from reference TRBV5-1 and TRBJ1-4, the complete variable domain reads KAGVTQTPRYLIKTRGQQVTLSCSPISGHRSVSWYQQTPGQGLQFLFEYFSETQRNKGNFPGRFSGRQFSNSRSEMNVSTLELGDSALYLCASSLGRNEKLFFGSGTQLSVL.

J is TRBJ2-7 and V is TRBV2; 8 bases are shared with TRBD2. Germline V gene lookup returns CDR1 SNHLY and CDR2 FYNNEI. The CDR3 consists of 17 residues. With V trimmed by 0 bases and J by 3 bases, 10 bases remained unmatched. The CDR3 nucleotides read TGTGCCAGCAGTGAAGCGACCTCCGGGACTAGGTACTACGAGCAGTACTTC. Protein product: CASSEATSGTRYYEQYF.

V and J are TRBV27 and TRBJ2-1; D unresolved. Germline CDR1 and CDR2: MNHEY and SMNVEV (reference sequence). There are 13 residues in the CDR3. Trimming removed 6 bases from V and 2 bases from J, with 8 bases in between. The DNA of the CDR3 is TGTGCCAGCAGGGACGGACCCTACAATGAGCAGTTCTTC. Translating gives CASRDGPYNEQFF.

V usage is TRBV7-9 and J usage is TRBJ2-3, with D tentatively TRBD2 (7 bases). There are 16 residues in the CDR3. CDR1 and CDR2 from the germline V gene are SEHNR and FQNEAQ (reference sequence). Trimming stripped 4 bases from V and 0 bases from J, with 14 bases between. The CDR3 region is CASSYGRGASTDTQYF. The CDR3 DNA reads TGTGCCAGCAGCTACGGCCGGGGGGCTAGCACAGATACGCAGTATTTT. The full variable domain, its missing parts supplied by reference TRBV7-9 and TRBJ2-3, is DTGVSQNPRHKITKRGQNVTFRCDPISEHNRLYWYRQTLGQGPEFLTYFQNEAQLEKSRLLSDRFSAERPKGSFSTLEIQRTEQGDSAMYLCASSYGRGASTDTQYFGPGTRLTVL.

This clonotype has only a few counts. V is TRBV12-3 or TRBV12-4 and J is TRBJ1-1; D may be TRBD1 (6 bases). The germline V and J ends were trimmed by 0 bases and 4 bases, with 18 bases remaining between them. The CDR3 has 17 residues. CDR3 sequence reads: CASSLAYGGALFTEAFF. CDR3 sequence (DNA): TGTGCCAGCAGTTTAGCGTACGGGGGCGCACTTTTCACTGAAGCTTTCTTT.

This clonotype was seen a handful of times. CDR3 in amino acids: CASSAVGDDEGGNEQFF. CDR3 sequence (DNA): TGTGCCAGCAGCGCTGTGGGGGATGATGAAGGGGGCAATGAGCAGTTCTTC. V usage is TRBV28 and J usage is TRBJ2-1; D might be TRBD1 (6 bases). Trimming pared 6 bases from V and 6 bases from J, leaving 24 bases between. The CDR3 covers 17 residues. Germline lookup yields CDR1 MDHEN and CDR2 SYDVKM.

The chain carries TRBV19 and TRBJ1-6; 8 nucleotides line up with TRBD1. CDR3 length: 14 amino acids. The junction had 9 bases not matched to a gene; V was cut back by 8 bases and J by 9 bases. Germline V CDR1 and CDR2: LNHDA, SQIVND (reference sequence). The CDR3 sequence is CASGYGTGSSPLHF. CDR3 nucleotides: TGTGCCAGTGGCTACGGGACAGGAAGTTCACCCCTCCACTTT.

The chain uses TRBV6-2 or TRBV6-3 and TRBJ2-7; D tentatively fits TRBD1 or TRBD2 (5 bases each). Germline V gene sequence: CDR1 MNHEY, CDR2 SVGEGT. The V and J ends lost 6 bases and 4 bases respectively, with 13 bases between them. This CDR3 is built from 13 residues. The CDR3 sequence is CASSGARVYEQYV. The CDR3 DNA is TGTGCCAGCAGCGGGGCCCGGGTTTACGAGCAGTACGTC.

V is TRBV27 and J is TRBJ1-1; D may be TRBD1 (6 bases). V dropped 0 bases and J dropped 4 bases, with 18 bases sitting between them. The germline CDR1 and CDR2 sequences are MNHEY and SMNVEV (reference sequence). The CDR3 loop spans 17 amino acids. This CDR3 is CASSLSNTGPGATEAFF. The CDR3 coding sequence is TGTGCCAGCAGTTTATCGAACACAGGGCCTGGGGCCACTGAAGCTTTCTTT.

The V gene is TRBV18, the J gene TRBJ2-3, with D possibly matching TRBD2 (5 bases). Trimming removed 4 bases at V and 0 bases at J, with 11 bases between. CDR1 is KGHSH, CDR2 LQKENI, per germline. The CDR3 runs 15 residues. The CDR3 is CASSRARTSTDTQYF. CDR3 bases: TGTGCCAGCTCACGAGCAAGGACTAGCACAGATACGCAGTATTTT.

This chain links TRBV6-6 with TRBJ2-3; D not certain. V was trimmed by 4 bases and J by 1 base, leaving 12 bases between them. The germline gives CDR1 MNHNY, CDR2 SVGAGI (reference sequence). CDR3 length: 15 amino acids. The CDR3: CASSSTVGGTDTQYF. The CDR3 nucleotides read TGTGCCAGCAGTTCCACCGTGGGCGGCACAGATACGCAGTATTTT.

The rearrangement joins TRBV20-1 to TRBJ1-1; D is perhaps TRBD1 (5 bases). Germline V gene data show CDR1 as DFQATT and CDR2 as SNEGSKA (reference sequence). The V gene lost 4 bases and the J gene lost 1 base, with 13 bases spanning the gap. CDR3 size: 14 residues. The chain's CDR3 is CSAISRQGNTEAFF. The CDR3 DNA follows: TGCAGTGCTATTTCCCGCCAGGGGAACACTGAAGCTTTCTTT.

The sample holds many counts of this clonotype. The J gene is TRBJ1-1, the V gene TRBV6-2 or TRBV6-3; D unresolved. Germline V gives CDR1 MNHEY, CDR2 SVGEGT. V was clipped by 7 bases and J by 1 base, with 10 bases between them. The CDR3 extends over 13 amino acids. The CDR3 is CASIGQTNTEAFF. CDR3 sequence (DNA): TGTGCCAGCATCGGCCAGACGAACACTGAAGCTTTCTTT.

This clonotype came up a few times. V gene TRBV19 combines with J gene TRBJ2-2, with D maybe TRBD2 (5 bases). CDR3 size: 14 residues. Trimming pared 6 bases from V and 0 bases from J, leaving 8 bases between. Germline CDR1 reads LNHDA; CDR2 reads SQIVND (reference sequence). The CDR3 DNA reads TGTGCCAGTAGCGACTATCCGAACACCGGGGAGCTGTTTTTT. Translation: CASSDYPNTGELFF. The full variable domain, in which reference TRBV19 and TRBJ2-2 provide the parts outside the CDR3, is DGGITQSPKYLFRKEGQNVTLSCEQNLNHDAMYWYRQDPGQGLRLIYYSQIVNDFQKGDIAEGYSVSREKKESFPLTVTSAQKNPTAFYLCASSDYPNTGELFFGEGSRLTVL.

This clonotype was detected only a few times. V and J are TRBV6-1 and TRBJ2-3, with D possibly matching TRBD1 (7 bases). Germline assignment: CDR1 MNHNS and CDR2 SASEGT. The CDR3 has 16 residues. Trimming removed 2 bases at V and 3 bases at J, with 15 bases between. The DNA for the CDR3 is TGTGCCAGCAGTGAAACGGGAGACAGGGATACAGATACGCAGTATTTT. Protein product: CASSETGDRDTDTQYF.

This clonotype was seen many times. The chain combines TRBV7-6 with TRBJ2-3; D possibly matches TRBD1 or TRBD2 (5 bases each). V shed 5 bases and J shed 3 bases, with 15 bases lying between them. Per the germline V gene, CDR1 is SGHVS and CDR2 is FNYEAQ. The CDR3 is 15 residues long. In DNA form, the CDR3 reads TGTGCCAGCAGCCTCCGGACTGGGGGTACAGATACGCAGTATTTT. It yields the protein CASSLRTGGTDTQYF.

This sequence joins TRBV7-9 and TRBJ1-1; TRBD1 aligns across 8 bases. The CDR3 has 15 amino acids. The V segment lost 1 base and the J segment 6 bases; nucleotides outside the gene matches: 7. Per germline, CDR1 SEHNR and CDR2 FQNEAQ (reference sequence). CDR3: CASSLEQGVKSEAFF. The CDR3, as DNA: TGTGCCAGCAGCTTAGAACAGGGGGTGAAATCTGAAGCTTTCTTT. Full variable domain (remainder filled in from reference TRBV7-9 and TRBJ1-1): DTGVSQNPRHKITKRGQNVTFRCDPISEHNRLYWYRQTLGQGPEFLTYFQNEAQLEKSRLLSDRFSAERPKGSFSTLEIQRTEQGDSAMYLCASSLEQGVKSEAFFGQGTRLTVV.

In its sample, this clonotype was seen many times. The chain is built from TRBV7-8 and TRBJ1-2; tentatively, D is TRBD1 (6 bases). V lost 5 bases and J lost 2, with 15 bases in between. CDR3 length: 15 residues. CDR1 and CDR2 from the germline V gene are SGHVS and FQNEAQ. The CDR3 nucleotides are TGTGCCAGCAGCACTCAAGGGGGGGTAAACTATGGCTACACCTTC. This gives the protein CASSTQGGVNYGYTF.

This chain joins TRBV3-1 and TRBJ2-5; the D is unclear. Germline V CDR1 and CDR2: LGHDT, YNNKEL (reference sequence). Trimming removed 1 base at V and 5 bases at J, with 17 bases between. The CDR3 extends over 16 amino acids. CDR3 region: CASSQGGSLDVETQYF. The CDR3 nucleotides are TGTGCCAGCAGCCAAGGAGGAAGCCTAGACGTGGAGACCCAGTACTTC.

This clonotype was counted a single time. This chain joins TRBV2 and TRBJ2-6; D gene uncertain. Germline V gives CDR1 SNHLY, CDR2 FYNNEI. Trimming removed 3 bases from V and 0 bases from J, with 6 bases in between. The CDR3 covers 15 residues. Here the CDR3 reads CASSDWFSGANVLTF. DNA for the CDR3: TGTGCCAGCAGTGATTGGTTCTCTGGGGCCAACGTCCTGACTTTC.

This clonotype was detected a few times. V gene TRBV6-5 combines with J gene TRBJ2-4; D is uncertain. V was pared by 5 bases and J by 0 bases, with 17 bases between. CDR1 MNHEY and CDR2 SVGAGI come from the germline V gene. This CDR3 has 17 residues. This chain's CDR3 is CASSPRPGTQAKNIQYF. The CDR3 DNA reads as TGTGCCAGCAGTCCCAGGCCCGGCACCCAAGCCAAAAACATTCAGTACTTC.